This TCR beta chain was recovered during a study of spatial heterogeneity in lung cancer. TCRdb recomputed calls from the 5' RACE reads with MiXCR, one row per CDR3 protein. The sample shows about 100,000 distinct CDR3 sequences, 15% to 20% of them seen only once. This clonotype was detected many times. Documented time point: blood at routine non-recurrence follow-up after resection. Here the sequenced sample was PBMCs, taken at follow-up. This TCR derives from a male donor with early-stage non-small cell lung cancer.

CDR3 amino acids: CASSPQYGNQPQHF. The CDR3 coding sequence is TGTGCCAGCTCACCACAGTACGGAAATCAGCCCCAGCATTTT. The gene calls are TRBV18 and TRBJ1-5, with D hard to call. The CDR3 totals 14 residues. Germline-derived CDR1 and CDR2 are KGHSH and LQKENI. The V and J ends lost 1 base and 4 bases respectively, with 8 bases between them.